Below, 32 T cell receptor beta chains from the same sample are listed, as sequenced in a study of blood T cell repertoires in COVID-19 (dated by TCRdb to 2019 to 2021). The library relied on the immunoSEQ multiplex PCR assay. In its TCRdb copy, this immuneACCESS table keeps in-frame sequences only and misses some clones. Where compared with another copy, unresolved V genes explain less than half of these, and the others have no known cause. Within this sample are 150,000 to 200,000 clones, with approximately 79% of them counted one time only. Jointly, the top ten make up 17% of the sample. Sequenced input: peripheral blood. Source of these receptors: a man between 60 and 70 years old with active or convalescent COVID-19.

This clone was recorded many times. The chain links TRBV5-1 to TRBJ1-4; 10 bases match TRBD1. The V gene end was trimmed by 5 bases and the J gene end by 0 bases; junction bases not matched to a gene: 7. From germline, CDR1 is SGHRS and CDR2 YFSETQ. The CDR3 covers 17 residues. In nucleotides, the CDR3 is TGCGCCAGCAGTAAGGGGGGACAGGGGTCAACTAATGAAAAACTGTTTTTT. It yields the protein CASSKGGQGSTNEKLFF.

The chain carries TRBV19 and TRBJ1-3; D gene ambiguous. This CDR3 is 15 amino acids long. Germline values: CDR1 LNHDA, CDR2 SQIVND (reference sequence). V was shortened by 0 bases and J by 3 bases, with 9 bases between the two germline ends. This CDR3 reads CASSIEAGVGNTIYF. The CDR3 DNA reads TGTGCCAGTAGTATAGAGGCCGGGGTTGGAAACACCATATATTTT.

The rearrangement links TRBV5-1 to TRBJ2-7; 9 nucleotides line up with TRBD2. This CDR3 has 15 amino acids. Germline V gene data show CDR1 as SGHRS and CDR2 as YFSETQ. V lost 4 bases to trimming and J lost 4 bases; unmatched junction nucleotides: 9. In nucleotides, the CDR3 is TGCGCCAGCAGCGCCCAAGCGGGAGGACAATACGAGCAGTACTTC. Translating it yields CASSAQAGGQYEQYF.

The chain carries TRBV7-9 and TRBJ2-2, with D hard to call. The CDR3 consists of 11 residues. Germline values: CDR1 SEHNR, CDR2 FQNEAQ (reference sequence). Trimming left V 5 bases short and J 6 bases short, with 4 bases between. The CDR3, as DNA: TGTGCCAGCAGCCGGTCCGGGGAGCTGTTTTTT. Protein sequence: CASSRSGELFF.

V gene TRBV3-1 (or the pseudogene TRBV3-2) combines with J gene TRBJ1-1, with D uncertain. With 1 base removed from V and 11 bases from J, the gap between germline ends came to 11 bases. The CDR3 is 12 amino acids. Per the germline V gene, CDR1 is LGHDT and CDR2 is YNNKEL (reference sequence). CDR3 protein: CASSQGAPGAFF. The CDR3 coding sequence is TGTGCCAGCAGCCAAGGGGCCCCCGGTGCTTTCTTT.

The rearrangement links TRBV19 to TRBJ1-4, with 12 bases lining up with TRBD1. This CDR3 spans 14 amino acids. Unmatched junction bases numbered 7, after V lost 7 bases and J lost 10 bases. Germline CDR1 LNHDA, CDR2 SQIVND (reference sequence). As DNA, the CDR3 is TGTGCCAGTACCTCCGGGACAGGGGGCGGAAAACTGTTTTTT. Translating it yields CASTSGTGGGKLFF.

The genes are TRBV23-1 and TRBJ1-2; D remains ambiguous. TRBV23-1 is noted as an ORF with a role that remains uncertain. Trimming took off 6 bases at V and 3 bases at J, with 20 bases between the two ends. The CDR3 extends over 16 amino acids. The CDR3 DNA sequence: TGCGCCAGCAGCCATCTTGGGGAGGGAGACGACTATGGCTACACCTTC. Protein: CASSHLGEGDDYGYTF.

V usage is TRBV12-3 or TRBV12-4 and J usage is TRBJ1-1; possible D gene TRBD1, 6 bases. This CDR3 has 12 residues. V was cut by 5 bases and J by 6 bases, with 10 bases left in between. This chain's CDR3 is CASSPQGPEAFF. As DNA, the CDR3 is TGTGCCAGCAGTCCACAGGGACCTGAAGCTTTCTTT.

The V and J genes are TRBV7-7 and TRBJ1-4; D is unresolved. Germline loops: CDR1 SSHAT, CDR2 FNYEAQ (reference sequence). The CDR3 totals 13 residues. Trimming pared 5 bases from V and 6 bases from J, leaving 10 bases between. The chain's CDR3 is CASSVGPDEKLFF. CDR3 DNA: TGTGCCAGCAGCGTCGGTCCTGATGAAAAACTGTTTTTT.

The sample holds a few counts of this clone. The chain couples TRBV19 to TRBJ2-7; D possibly corresponds to TRBD1 (7 bases). V dropped 7 bases and J dropped 3 bases, with 19 bases sitting between them. CDR1 is LNHDA, CDR2 SQIVND, per germline (reference sequence). There are 15 residues in the CDR3. The CDR3 DNA sequence: TGTGCCAGTATTGGGGGGAGACAGGGATACTACGAGCAGTACTTC. Amino acids: CASIGGRQGYYEQYF.

The chain combines TRBV6-6 with TRBJ1-2, with D perhaps matching TRBD1 (6 bases). V was trimmed by 5 bases and J by 2 bases, leaving 15 bases between them. The CDR3 contains 15 residues. Germline CDR1 and CDR2: MNHNY and SVGAGI (reference sequence). The CDR3 region is CASSPRGPLNYGYTF. The CDR3 DNA follows: TGTGCCAGCAGTCCCAGGGGCCCTTTGAACTATGGCTACACCTTC.

This clone was detected ten times or more. The chain carries TRBV6-5 and TRBJ1-2, with D possibly being TRBD1 (6 bases). The CDR3 is made up of 14 amino acids. The V end was cut by 6 bases, the J end by 4 bases, with 15 bases between. Germline V CDR1 and CDR2: MNHEY, SVGAGI. The CDR3 reads CASSIQGGGYGYTF. CDR3 bases: TGTGCCAGCAGCATTCAAGGGGGTGGCTATGGCTACACCTTC.

The rearrangement links TRBV24-1 to TRBJ2-1; 8 bases are shared with TRBD2. V lost 5 bases and J lost 5; bases outside the gene matches: 4. The CDR3 has 14 residues. From germline, CDR1 is KGHDR and CDR2 SFDVKD. The CDR3 protein is CATSVPSGHNEQFF. The DNA for the CDR3 is TGTGCCACCAGTGTCCCTAGCGGGCACAATGAGCAGTTCTTC.

The chain couples TRBV28 to TRBJ1-1; a weak D match, TRBD1 (5 bases). The CDR3 extends over 11 amino acids. Germline-derived CDR1 and CDR2 are MDHEN and SYDVKM. Trimming took 0 bases from V and 11 from J, leaving 7 bases between them. CDR3 residues: CASSLWGGAFF. In DNA, the CDR3 is TGTGCCAGCAGTTTATGGGGGGGGGCTTTCTTT.

Concerning this clone itself: This may stem from a read error, because a much larger clone lies one nucleotide away. The chain has TRBV7-2 and TRBJ2-7; tentative D call: TRBD1 (6 bases). From germline, CDR1 is SGHTA and CDR2 FQGNSA. The CDR3 length is 12 residues. The V and J ends lost 5 bases and 3 bases respectively, with 8 bases between them. The CDR3 loop reads CASSRDNYEQYF. CDR3 nucleotides: TGTGCCAGCAGCAGGGACAACTACGAGCAGTACTTC.

The chain recombines TRBV24-1 with TRBJ2-3; 7 positions agree with TRBD1. This CDR3 has 15 amino acids. V lost 7 bases to trimming and J lost 2 bases; unmatched junction nucleotides: 8. Germline CDR1 reads KGHDR; CDR2 reads SFDVKD. The CDR3 DNA sequence: TGTGCCACCAGAGGGACAGAAAGAGACACAGATACGCAGTATTTT. Translated: CATRGTERDTDTQYF.

The J gene is TRBJ1-1, the V gene TRBV6-5, with unresolved D. V was clipped by 2 bases and J by 2 bases, with 9 bases between them. The CDR3 extends over 14 amino acids. In germline, CDR1 is MNHEY, CDR2 SVGAGI. DNA for the CDR3: TGTGCCAGCAGTTACGGGCGGGTTAACACTGAAGCTTTCTTT. Its protein product is CASSYGRVNTEAFF.

The chain carries TRBV28 and TRBJ1-4; 7 nucleotides match TRBD1. Germline V gene data show CDR1 as MDHEN and CDR2 as SYDVKM. This CDR3 comprises 15 residues. J was trimmed by 3 bases and V by 8 bases; bases with no gene match: 9. CDR3 loop: CASGRPGQSNEKLFF. As DNA, the CDR3 is TGTGCCAGCGGTCGACCGGGACAGTCTAATGAAAAACTGTTTTTT.

The rearrangement links TRBV3-1 (or the pseudogene TRBV3-2) to TRBJ2-7; TRBD2 might be the D (5 bases). The germline V gene has CDR1 LGHDT and CDR2 YNNKEL (reference sequence). Trimming took off 1 base at V and 6 bases at J, with 13 bases between the two ends. The CDR3 spans 14 residues. CDR3 in amino acids: CASSQVGGQSEQYF. The CDR3 DNA sequence: TGTGCCAGCAGCCAAGTTGGCGGGCAGAGCGAGCAGTACTTC.

The chain carries TRBV21-1 and TRBJ2-1; the table calls TRBD1, which could not be checked here. TRBV21-1 is a recognized pseudogene. The CDR3 runs 17 residues. This chain's CDR3 is CASSKSGGYRGETEQFF. In DNA, the CDR3 is TGTGCCAGCAGCAAATCTGGGGGTTACAGGGGGGAAACAGAGCAGTTCTTC.

The chain couples TRBV3-1 (or the pseudogene TRBV3-2) to TRBJ1-6; 7 bases line up with TRBD1. There are 15 residues in the CDR3. Losses at the gene ends were 3 bases for V and 8 bases for J; bases not matched to a gene: 7. Germline-derived CDR1 and CDR2 are LGHDT and YNNKEL (reference sequence). In nucleotides, the CDR3 is TGTGCCAGCAGCCATAGACAGGGCCTTCATTCACCCCTCCACTTT. Translating gives CASSHRQGLHSPLHF.

The V and J genes are TRBV29-1 and TRBJ2-7; 12 bases are shared with TRBD2. The CDR3 is 15 amino acids. The ends lost 6 bases at V and 4 bases at J; junction bases unmatched: 10. Germline CDR1 reads SQVTM; CDR2 reads ANQGSEA. The CDR3 sequence: CSVRRTSGMGYEQYF. CDR3 nucleotides: TGCAGCGTCCGCCGGACTAGCGGGATGGGATACGAGCAGTACTTC.

The gene calls are TRBV7-2 and TRBJ2-1; 10 nucleotides match TRBD2. This CDR3 is built from 17 residues. Germline CDR1 and CDR2: SGHTA and FQGNSA. Trimming removed 1 base from V and 5 bases from J; junction bases left unmatched: 8. CDR3 coding DNA: TGTGCCAGCAGCTTAGATCTTCACGGACTAGCGGACAATGAGCAGTTCTTC. Translation gives CASSLDLHGLADNEQFF.

This sequence joins TRBV5-1 and TRBJ1-1; TRBD1 is a possible D gene (5 bases). The V end lost 4 bases, the J end lost 6 bases, and 10 bases lay between the germline ends. The germline gives CDR1 SGHRS, CDR2 YFSETQ. The CDR3 totals 12 residues. CDR3 region: CASSPGGAEAFF. CDR3 DNA: TGCGCCAGCAGCCCGGGGGGGGCTGAAGCTTTCTTT.

This sequence joins TRBV2 and TRBJ1-5; 9 nucleotides align to TRBD1. Per germline, CDR1 SNHLY and CDR2 FYNNEI. J was trimmed by 11 bases and V by 9 bases; bases with no gene match: 14. The length of the CDR3 is 14 residues. The CDR3 DNA is TGTGCCAGTTTAGACAGGGGGGGGCAAGGGGCCCAGCATTTT. Translating it yields CASLDRGGQGAQHF. The full variable domain, completed using reference TRBV2 and TRBJ1-5, is EPEVTQTPSHQVTQMGQEVILRCVPISNHLYFYWYRQILGQKVEFLVSFYNNEISEKSEIFDDQFSVERPDGSNFTLKIRSTKLEDSAMYFCASLDRGGQGAQHFGDGTRLSIL.

The chain carries TRBV6-1 and TRBJ2-5; TRBD1 matches at 11 bases. CDR3 size: 16 residues. Germline V gene data show CDR1 as MNHNS and CDR2 as SASEGT. The trim removed 2 bases at V and 6 bases at J, leaving 8 bases unmatched. The CDR3 nucleotides read TGTGCCAGCAGTGAAAACCCCGGACAGGGGGCGAAGACCCAGTACTTC. This translates into CASSENPGQGAKTQYF.

The V and J genes are TRBV7-9 and TRBJ1-6; 7 positions match TRBD1. The CDR3 is 17 amino acids. CDR1 SEHNR and CDR2 FQNEAQ come from the germline V gene (reference sequence). V dropped 1 base and J dropped 10; count of bases not matched to a gene: 13. The CDR3 is CASSLVLNRGWKSPLHF. CDR3 bases: TGTGCCAGCAGCTTAGTGCTGAACAGGGGTTGGAAATCACCCCTCCACTTT.

This rearrangement joins TRBV5-4 to TRBJ2-5; D might be TRBD1 (5 bases). The CDR3 is made up of 14 amino acids. Germline V gene data show CDR1 as SGHNT and CDR2 as YYREEE (reference sequence). Trimming left V 4 bases short and J 6 bases short, with 16 bases between. The CDR3 nucleotides are TGTGCCAGCAGCCCGGGCTGGGGCTCGAAGACCCAGTACTTC. This gives the protein CASSPGWGSKTQYF.

V is TRBV4-2 and J is TRBJ2-3; maybe TRBD2 (6 bases). This CDR3 is built from 15 residues. Germline V CDR1 and CDR2: LGHNA, YNFKEQ. Trimming left V 4 bases short and J 1 base short, with 12 bases between. Here the CDR3 DNA reads TGTGCCAGCAGCCCGGGACTGCAAGGCACAGATACGCAGTATTTT. It specifies CASSPGLQGTDTQYF.

The chain employs TRBV7-3 and TRBJ2-1; weak D call: TRBD1 (5 bases). Germline assignment: CDR1 SGHTA and CDR2 FQGTGA. With 6 bases removed from V and 10 bases from J, the gap between germline ends came to 19 bases. CDR3 length: 14 residues. The CDR3 sequence: CASRKDIQSMEQFF. CDR3 nucleotides: TGTGCCAGCAGGAAGGACATTCAATCAATGGAGCAGTTCTTC.

The chain employs TRBV27 and TRBJ1-1; D remains unclear. CDR3 length equals 11 residues. Germline V gene lookup returns CDR1 MNHEY and CDR2 SMNVEV (reference sequence). Trimming removed 6 bases from V and 2 bases from J, with 4 bases in between. The CDR3 here is CASSRNTEAFF. In nucleotides, the CDR3 is TGTGCCAGCAGCCGTAACACTGAAGCTTTCTTT.

The chain employs TRBV5-1 and TRBJ1-6; TRBD1 is a possible D gene (6 bases). Germline CDR1 reads SGHRS; CDR2 reads YFSETQ. The V end lost 2 bases, the J end lost 8 bases, and 8 bases lay between the germline ends. CDR3 length: 13 amino acids. The CDR3 bases are TGCGCCAGCAGCTTAGCAGGGGATTCACCCCTCCACTTT. This sequence encodes CASSLAGDSPLHF. Using reference TRBV5-1 and TRBJ1-6 for the parts outside the CDR3, the full variable domain is KAGVTQTPRYLIKTRGQQVTLSCSPISGHRSVSWYQQTPGQGLQFLFEYFSETQRNKGNFPGRFSGRQFSNSRSEMNVSTLELGDSALYLCASSLAGDSPLHFGNGTRLTVT.